This T cell receptor (beta chain) was profiled in a study of T cells in Graves' hyperthyroidism and ophthalmopathy. Germline V gives CDR1 MDHEN, CDR2 SYDVKM. The CDR3 length is 16 residues. V shed 2 bases, J shed 4 bases, and the junction held 7 bases outside the gene matches. Diagnoses were established using clinical symptoms, serum thyroxine and TRAb, thyroid ultrasound and orbital computed tomography. TCR beta CDR3 regions were amplified from RNA transcripts. HTBI primers were employed in a first-round RT-PCR of the TCR CDR3. TCRdb reprocessed the multiplex PCR reads via MiXCR and lists one record per CDR3 protein. In the table there are some 720,000 distinct CDR3 sequences, roughly 15% of which are singletons.

Sequenced sample: blood. This receptor was identified in a man in his late teens or twenties with Graves' hyperthyroidism. The V gene is TRBV28, the J gene TRBJ2-2; 7 bases agree with TRBD1. CDR3 loop: CASSLGYRGITGELFF. In nucleotides, the CDR3 is TGTGCCAGCAGTTTAGGGTACAGGGGTATCACCGGGGAGCTGTTTTTT.